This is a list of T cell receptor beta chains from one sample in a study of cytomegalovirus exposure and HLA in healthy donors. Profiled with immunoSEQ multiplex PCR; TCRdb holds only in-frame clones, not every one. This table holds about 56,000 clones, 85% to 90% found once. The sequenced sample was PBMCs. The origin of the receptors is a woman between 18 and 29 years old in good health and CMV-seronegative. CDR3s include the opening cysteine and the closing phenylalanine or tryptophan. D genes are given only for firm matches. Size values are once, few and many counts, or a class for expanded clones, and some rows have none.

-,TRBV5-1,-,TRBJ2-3,CASSLGTPNTDTQYF,TGCGCCAGCAGCCTCGGGACTCCAAACACAGATACGCAGTATTTT
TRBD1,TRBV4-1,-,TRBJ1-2,CASSPTGVNYGYTF,TGCGCCAGCAGCCCGACAGGGGTGAACTATGGCTACACCTTC
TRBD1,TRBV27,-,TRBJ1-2,CASSSPRTGRGYTF,TGTGCCAGCAGTTCCCCAAGGACAGGGCGCGGCTACACCTTC
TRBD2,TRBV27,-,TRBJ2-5,CASSLTRGGLETQYF,TGTGCCAGCAGTTTAACGCGGGGGGGCCTGGAGACCCAGTACTTC
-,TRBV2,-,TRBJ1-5,CASTRTGSNQPQHF,TGTGCCAGCACGAGAACCGGGTCCAATCAGCCCCAGCATTTT
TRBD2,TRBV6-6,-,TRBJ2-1,CASSYRASGREGEQFF,TGTGCCAGCAGTTACAGGGCTAGCGGGAGGGAGGGGGAGCAGTTCTTC
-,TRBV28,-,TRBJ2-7,CATGPDGAYEQYF,TGTGCCACCGGGCCGGACGGGGCCTACGAGCAGTACTTC
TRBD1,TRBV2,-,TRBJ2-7,CASSKGQDSEQYF,TGTGCCAGCAGTAAAGGACAGGACTCCGAGCAGTACTTC
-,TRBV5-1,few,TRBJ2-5,CASSLALQETQYF,TGCGCCAGCAGCTTGGCCCTCCAAGAGACCCAGTACTTC
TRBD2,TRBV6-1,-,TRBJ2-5,CASSEFLLAGNQETQYF,TGTGCCAGCAGTGAATTCTTACTAGCGGGTAACCAAGAGACCCAGTACTTC
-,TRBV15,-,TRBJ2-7,CATSRDQGYEQYF,TGTGCCACCAGCAGAGATCAGGGTTACGAGCAGTACTTC
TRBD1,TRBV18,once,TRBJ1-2,CASSPDRVGGYTF,TGTGCCAGCTCACCCGACAGGGTGGGGGGCTACACCTTC
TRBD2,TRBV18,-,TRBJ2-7,CASGAGVTSNEQYF,TGTGCCAGCGGCGCGGGGGTGACGTCTAACGAGCAGTACTTC
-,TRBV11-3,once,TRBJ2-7,CASSPGFPPYEQYF,TGTGCCAGCAGCCCCGGGTTTCCTCCCTACGAGCAGTACTTC
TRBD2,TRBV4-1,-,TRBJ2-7,CASSQGTPTSGDSYEQYF,TGCGCCAGCAGCCAAGGGACACCAACTAGCGGGGACTCCTACGAGCAGTACTTC
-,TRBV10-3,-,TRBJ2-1,CAISEGDTSYNEQFF,TGTGCCATCAGTGAGGGGGACACCTCCTACAATGAGCAGTTCTTC
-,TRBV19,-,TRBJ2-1,CASISPWDNEQFF,TGTGCCAGTATTAGCCCCTGGGACAATGAGCAGTTCTTC
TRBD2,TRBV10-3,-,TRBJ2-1,CAINEREDYNEQFF,TGTGCCATCAACGAGCGGGAAGACTACAATGAGCAGTTCTTC
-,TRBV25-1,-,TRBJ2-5,CASSDPRWETQYF,TGTGCCAGCAGTGACCCCAGATGGGAGACCCAGTACTTC
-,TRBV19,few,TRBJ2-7,CATSPRQGFYEQYF,TGTGCCACCTCCCCTAGGCAGGGGTTCTACGAGCAGTACTTC
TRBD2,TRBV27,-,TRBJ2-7,CASSQGLGGSYEQYF,TGTGCCAGCAGTCAGGGACTAGGGGGATCCTACGAGCAGTACTTC
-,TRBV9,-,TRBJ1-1,CASSVGGRGNTEAFF,TGTGCCAGCAGCGTCGGGGGTAGAGGGAACACTGAAGCTTTCTTT